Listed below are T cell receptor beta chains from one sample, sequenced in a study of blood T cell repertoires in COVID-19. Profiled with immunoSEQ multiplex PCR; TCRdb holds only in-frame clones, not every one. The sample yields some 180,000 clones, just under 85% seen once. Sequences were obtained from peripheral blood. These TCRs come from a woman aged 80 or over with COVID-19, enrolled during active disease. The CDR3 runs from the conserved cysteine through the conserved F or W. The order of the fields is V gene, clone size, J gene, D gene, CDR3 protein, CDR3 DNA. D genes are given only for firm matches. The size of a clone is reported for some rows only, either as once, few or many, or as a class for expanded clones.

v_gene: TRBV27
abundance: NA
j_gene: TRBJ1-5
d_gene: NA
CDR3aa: CASSFPGSNQPQHF
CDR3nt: TGTGCCAGCAGTTTTCCAGGGAGCAATCAGCCCCAGCATTTT

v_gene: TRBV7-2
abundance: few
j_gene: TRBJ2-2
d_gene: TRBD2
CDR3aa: CASSPGGAANTGELFF
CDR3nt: TGTGCCAGCAGCCCCGGGGGGGCGGCGAACACCGGGGAGCTGTTTTTT

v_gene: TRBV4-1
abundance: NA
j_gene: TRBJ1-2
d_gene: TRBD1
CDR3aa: CASSQVRGDYGYTF
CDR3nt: TGCGCCAGCAGCCAAGTCAGGGGGGACTATGGCTACACCTTC

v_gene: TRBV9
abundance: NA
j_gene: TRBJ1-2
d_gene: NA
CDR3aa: CASSGGYIYGYTF
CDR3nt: TGTGCCAGCAGCGGGGGCTATATCTATGGCTACACCTTC

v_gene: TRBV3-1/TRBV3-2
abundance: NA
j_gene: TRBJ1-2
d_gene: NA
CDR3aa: CASSQGLLYGYTF
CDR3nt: TGTGCCAGCAGCCAAGGGCTCCTCTATGGCTACACCTTC

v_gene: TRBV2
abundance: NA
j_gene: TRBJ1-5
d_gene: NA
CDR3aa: CASSEESGVSQPQHF
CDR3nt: TGTGCCAGCAGTGAAGAGTCAGGGGTTAGTCAGCCCCAGCATTTT

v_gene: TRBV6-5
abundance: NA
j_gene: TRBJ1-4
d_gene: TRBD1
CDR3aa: CASKGQASTNEKLFF
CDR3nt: TGTGCCAGCAAAGGACAGGCCTCAACTAATGAAAAACTGTTTTTT

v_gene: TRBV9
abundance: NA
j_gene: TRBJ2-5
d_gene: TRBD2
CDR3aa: CASSASGLAAQETQYF
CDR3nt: TGTGCCAGCAGCGCGAGCGGACTAGCGGCACAAGAGACCCAGTACTTC

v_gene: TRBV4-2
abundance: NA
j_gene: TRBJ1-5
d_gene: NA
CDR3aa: CASSVYSNQPQHF
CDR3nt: TGTGCCAGCAGCGTGTATAGCAATCAGCCCCAGCATTTT

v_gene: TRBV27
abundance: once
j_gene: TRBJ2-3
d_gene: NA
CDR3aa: CASRRRGREGTDTQYF
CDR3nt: TGTGCCAGCAGGCGCAGGGGCAGGGAAGGCACAGATACGCAGTATTTT

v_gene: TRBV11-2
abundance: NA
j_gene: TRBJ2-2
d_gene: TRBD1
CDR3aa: CASRSYRGRTGELFF
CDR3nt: TGTGCCAGCAGATCCTACAGGGGGCGGACCGGGGAGCTGTTTTTT

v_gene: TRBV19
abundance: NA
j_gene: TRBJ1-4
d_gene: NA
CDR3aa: CASSPDSATNEKLFF
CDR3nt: TGTGCCAGTAGTCCGGACAGTGCAACTAATGAAAAACTGTTTTTT

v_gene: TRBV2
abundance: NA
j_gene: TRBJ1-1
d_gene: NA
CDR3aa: CASSVGTEAFF
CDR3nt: TGTGCCAGCAGTGTAGGGACAGAAGCTTTCTTT

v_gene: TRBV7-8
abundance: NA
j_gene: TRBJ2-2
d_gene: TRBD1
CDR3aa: CASSLVARGPGGELFF
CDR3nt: TGTGCCAGCAGCTTAGTCGCCAGGGGGCCTGGCGGGGAGCTGTTTTTT

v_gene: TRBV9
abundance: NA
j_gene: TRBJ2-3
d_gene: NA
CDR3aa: CASSEGVVADTQYF
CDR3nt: TGTGCCAGCAGCGAAGGGGTCGTCGCAGATACGCAGTATTTT

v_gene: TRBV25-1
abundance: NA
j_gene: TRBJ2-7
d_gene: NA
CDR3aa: CASSENSEQYF
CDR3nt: TGTGCCAGCAGTGAGAACAGCGAGCAGTACTTC

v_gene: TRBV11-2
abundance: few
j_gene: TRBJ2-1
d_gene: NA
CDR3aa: CASSLDGRANNEQFF
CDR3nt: TGTGCCAGCAGCTTAGATGGGAGAGCCAACAATGAGCAGTTCTTC

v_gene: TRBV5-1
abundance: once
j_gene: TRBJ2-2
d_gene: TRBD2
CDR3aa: CASSLDGGGPQSTGELFF
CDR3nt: TGCGCCAGCAGCTTGGATGGGGGAGGGCCACAGAGTACCGGGGAGCTGTTTTTT

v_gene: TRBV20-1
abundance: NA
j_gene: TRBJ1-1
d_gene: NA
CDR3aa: CSASSPRTANTEAFF
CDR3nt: TGCAGTGCTAGTTCGCCCCGGACTGCGAACACTGAAGCTTTCTTT

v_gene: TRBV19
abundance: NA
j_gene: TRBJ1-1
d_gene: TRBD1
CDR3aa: CASSITPGQGVNMNTEAFF
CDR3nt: TGTGCCAGTAGTATAACGCCGGGCCAGGGGGTCAACATGAACACTGAAGCTTTCTTT

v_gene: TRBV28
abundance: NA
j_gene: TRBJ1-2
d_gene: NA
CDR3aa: CASQRSGGGYTF
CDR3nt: TGTGCCAGCCAGCGGTCGGGGGGAGGCTACACCTTC

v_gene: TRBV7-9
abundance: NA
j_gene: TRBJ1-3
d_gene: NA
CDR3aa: CASSSGNSGNTIYF
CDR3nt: TGTGCCAGCAGTTCGGGGAACTCTGGAAACACCATATATTTT

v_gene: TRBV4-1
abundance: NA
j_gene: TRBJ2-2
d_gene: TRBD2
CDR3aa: CASSKLAGGLYTGELFF
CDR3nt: TGCGCCAGCAGCAAACTAGCGGGGGGGCTCTACACCGGGGAGCTGTTTTTT

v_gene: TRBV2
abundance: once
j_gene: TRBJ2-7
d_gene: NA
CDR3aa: CASRLSGYEQYF
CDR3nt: TGTGCCAGCAGGCTGTCGGGCTACGAGCAGTACTTC

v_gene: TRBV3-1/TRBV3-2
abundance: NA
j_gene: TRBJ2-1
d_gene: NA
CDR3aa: CASSQIALQFF
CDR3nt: TGTGCCAGCAGCCAGATAGCCCTCCAGTTCTTC

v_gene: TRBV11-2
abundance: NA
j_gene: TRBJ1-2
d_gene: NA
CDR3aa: CASSLARAWGYTF
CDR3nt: TGTGCCAGCAGCTTAGCGAGGGCCTGGGGCTACACCTTC

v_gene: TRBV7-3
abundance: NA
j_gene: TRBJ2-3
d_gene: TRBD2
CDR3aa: CASSLLAGSIGDTQYF
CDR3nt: TGTGCCAGCAGCCTACTAGCGGGCTCAATTGGGGATACGCAGTATTTT

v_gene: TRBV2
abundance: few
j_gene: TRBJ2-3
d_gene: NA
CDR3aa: CASKRRSTDTQYF
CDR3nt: TGTGCCAGCAAGAGAAGAAGCACAGATACGCAGTATTTT

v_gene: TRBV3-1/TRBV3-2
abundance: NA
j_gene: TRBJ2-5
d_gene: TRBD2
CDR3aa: CASSQGDAGGPLGTQYF
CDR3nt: TGTGCCAGCAGCCAAGGAGACGCGGGAGGCCCCCTTGGGACCCAGTACTTC

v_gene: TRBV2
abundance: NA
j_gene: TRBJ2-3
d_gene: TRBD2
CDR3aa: CASSKLAGRTDTQYF
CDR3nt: TGTGCCAGCAGTAAACTAGCGGGGCGCACAGATACGCAGTATTTT

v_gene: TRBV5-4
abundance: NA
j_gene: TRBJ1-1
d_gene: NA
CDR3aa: CASSLAGGIEAFF
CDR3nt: TGTGCCAGCAGCTTGGCCGGGGGGATTGAAGCTTTCTTT

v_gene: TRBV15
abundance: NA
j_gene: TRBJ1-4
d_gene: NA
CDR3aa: CATSRLGDTTNEKLFF
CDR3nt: TGTGCCACCAGCAGGTTGGGCGACACAACTAATGAAAAACTGTTTTTT

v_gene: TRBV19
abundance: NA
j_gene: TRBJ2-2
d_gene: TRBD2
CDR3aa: CASKGGAGGPGELFF
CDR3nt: TGTGCCAGTAAGGGAGGAGCGGGAGGCCCCGGGGAGCTGTTTTTT

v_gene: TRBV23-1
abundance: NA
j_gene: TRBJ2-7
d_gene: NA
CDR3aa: CASSQHRSYEQYF
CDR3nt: TGCGCCAGCAGTCAACACAGGAGCTACGAGCAGTACTTC

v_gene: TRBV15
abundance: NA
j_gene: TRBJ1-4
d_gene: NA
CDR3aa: CATSREQVREKLFF
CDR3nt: TGTGCCACCAGCAGAGAACAGGTACGCGAAAAACTGTTTTTT